The T cell receptor (beta chain) under discussion was sequenced for a study of shared clonotypes between healthy human individuals. Sequenced by immunoSEQ multiplex PCR; TCRdb stores in-frame clones only, minus some. The sample yields hundreds of thousands of clones, 95% seen once. In the naive CD8 group, cells lacked CD45RO and were positively selected for CCR7, so terminally differentiated effector memory CD45RA+ cells were left out. Trimming removed 9 bases from V and 1 base from J; junction bases left unmatched: 12. Germline loops: CDR1 MDHEN, CDR2 SYDVKM. This CDR3 contains 15 residues. The receptor comes from a woman between 25 and 40 years old in good health. The sequencing input was naive CD8+ T cells sorted from blood. The chain has TRBV28 and TRBJ2-7; 7 bases match TRBD2. The CDR3 DNA reads TGTGCCAGTAGCTACGGCGGGAGTAGTTCCTACGAGCAGTACTTC. Its translation: CASSYGGSSSYEQYF.